This T cell receptor beta chain was obtained from a study of T cell responses to AZD1222 COVID-19 vaccine. Produced via immunoSEQ multiplex PCR; TCRdb's table is partial and in-frame only. The sample contains roughly 160,000 clones, about 90% of which appear only once. V was clipped by 5 bases and J by 7 bases; unmatched bases: 10. The CDR3 has 15 amino acids. Germline assignment: CDR1 MNHEY and CDR2 SMNVEV (reference sequence). Study conclusions and caveats: Clonal diversity may have been underestimated, and the donors were mostly white British, with more females than males. Unmutated variant regions are reportedly the target of nearly half of TCRs that are spike-specific. An increase in Spike-specific TCR breadth and depth was observed after two AZD1222 doses.

Regarding this clone: Its antigen remains unknown.

This chain uses TRBV27 with TRBJ2-1, with 8 bases aligning to TRBD2. The sequence came from an adult who received the AZD1222 COVID-19 vaccine. Sequencing used peripheral blood, obtained 28 days after the second AZD1222 dose. In DNA, the CDR3 is TGTGCCAGCAGTATCTTCCCCGGGGGGGCAAATGAGCAGTTCTTC. It is translated as CASSIFPGGANEQFF.